This T cell receptor (beta chain) emerged from a study of T cell repertoires in cytomegalovirus infection (dated by TCRdb to 2018 to 2020). Study-wide context: The HLA type of each donor mattered for the analysis, because public TCR beta signatures pointed to carriage of CMV infection along with the matching HLA type. What the work shows at the level of the full study, not this receptor alone: Carriers of CMV infection plus the relevant HLA type were discriminated by the cumulative frequency of public TCR beta family members in the study cohort and in an independent roughly 320-donor cohort. The ex vivo response was dominated by HLA-C-restricted CMV-specific TCR beta clonotypes, which also provided the single most frequent clonotype in two of eight donors.

With respect to this clonotype: The target of this receptor is not known. Within one base of it there is no much larger clone, and no base qualities were kept.

Sequencer: Illumina HiSeq 1500. TCRdb redid the processing of the public reads, applying fastp at Q25 and MiXCR, and retained in-frame beta chains. All rows with the same CDR3 protein become a single entry with the most common DNA and genes. The sample includes approximately 97,000 distinct CDR3 sequences, with about 17% observed a single time. Jointly, the top ten make up 8% to 9.5% of the sample. According to the germline V gene (reference sequence), CDR1 reads SEHNR and CDR2 reads FQNEAQ. The V and J ends are trimmed by 5 bases and 6 bases, leaving 13 bases between them. Taken from cysteine to phenylalanine, the CDR3 has 13 residues. CDR3 DNA is the only sequence kept; it has 39 bases, read in frame from the first base.

The chain was built from TRBV7-9 and TRBJ1-1, and the D gene may be TRBD1, 5 bases matching. The sequenced material came from PBMCs. The TCR originated in a human donor in good health (CMV status not recorded). Some clones in this sample may be carry-over from other donors' samples. The base sequence is TGTGCCAGCAGCGTTTCAGGGTTGGCTGAAGCTTTCTTT. This codes for CASSVSGLAEAFF. When the CDR3 is completed using the reference TRBV7-9 and TRBJ1-1 genes on either side, the full variable domain is DTGVSQNPRHKITKRGQNVTFRCDPISEHNRLYWYRQTLGQGPEFLTYFQNEAQLEKSRLLSDRFSAERPKGSFSTLEIQRTEQGDSAMYLCASSVSGLAEAFFGQGTRLTVV.